The present TCR beta chain was sequenced within a study of blood T cell repertoires in COVID-19. Using immunoSEQ multiplex PCR, the repertoire was profiled, and TCRdb retains in-frame clones only, with some absent. In the table there are 430,000 or so clones, roughly 88% of which are singletons. Categorization into cohorts depended on clinical history that participants reported. The CDR3 runs 15 residues. Trimming took 5 bases from V and 8 from J, leaving 21 bases between them. Germline values: CDR1 SGHTA, CDR2 FQGNSA. Specimen: PBMCs or T cells enriched from blood (not recorded which). The clonotype was recovered from a woman between 35 and 50 years old who had recovered from COVID-19. The chain recombines TRBV7-2 with TRBJ1-2, with D perhaps TRBD1 (5 bases). The CDR3 nucleotides are TGTGCCAGCAGCCTATCCTTACCCCAGGGAGGCGGCTACACCTTC. It yields the protein CASSLSLPQGGGYTF.